The 16 T cell receptor beta chains below were found in one sample sequenced in a study of shared clonotypes between healthy human individuals. Only in-frame clones appear in the TCRdb table, and some are missing; sequencing was by immunoSEQ multiplex PCR. Here the sample spans about 2 million clones, roughly 94% being singletons. Sequenced input: naive CD4+ T cells sorted from blood. The subset was: CD45RA+ positively selected. The receptor source for this set is a man between 18 and 35 years old in good health.

The CDR3 loop reads CASSQGLLANYGYTF. Written as DNA, the CDR3 is TGTGCCAGCAGCCAAGGTCTGTTAGCTAACTATGGCTACACCTTC. V gene TRBV14 combines with J gene TRBJ1-2; no clear D gene. The V end lost 1 base, the J end lost 0 bases, and 9 bases lay between the germline ends. Looked up from germline, CDR1 is SGHDN and CDR2 is FVKESK. The CDR3 contains 15 residues.

In regard to this clone: This CDR3 is also generated by other DNA sequences in the sample. The chain links TRBV7-2 to TRBJ2-1; D is possibly TRBD2 (6 bases). Trimming left V 3 bases short and J 7 bases short, with 10 bases between. The germline CDR1 and CDR2 sequences are SGHTA and FQGNSA. CDR3 length: 13 residues. CDR3 sequence reads: CASSFRRGNEQFF. The CDR3 DNA is TGTGCCAGCAGCTTCCGACGGGGGAATGAGCAGTTCTTC.

The chain joins TRBV5-1 to TRBJ2-7; either TRBD1 or TRBD2 may fit D (5 bases each). The CDR3 length is 15 residues. CDR1 is SGHRS, CDR2 YFSETQ, per germline. The V gene lost 2 bases and the J gene lost 6 bases, with 18 bases spanning the gap. The CDR3 sequence: CASSFTGTLHGEQYF. CDR3 DNA sequence: TGCGCCAGCAGCTTCACCGGGACCTTGCACGGCGAGCAGTACTTC.

CDR3 protein: CASSLDFARHNSPLHF. CDR3 DNA sequence: TGTGCCAGCAGCTTAGATTTCGCCAGACATAATTCACCCCTCCACTTT. The chain combines TRBV11-2 with TRBJ1-6, with D uncertain. CDR3 size: 16 residues. CDR1 and CDR2 (germline): SGHAT, FQNNGV. With 0 bases removed from V and 5 bases from J, the gap between germline ends came to 11 bases.

This clone was detected once. The V call is TRBV11-3, the J call TRBJ2-1; TRBD1 might be the D (5 bases). Trimming removed 2 bases from V and 8 bases from J, with 13 bases in between. This CDR3 is built from 14 residues. The germline gives CDR1 SGHNT, CDR2 YENEEA. The CDR3 sequence: CASSLWGRADEQFF. The DNA for the CDR3 is TGTGCCAGCAGCTTATGGGGCAGGGCAGATGAGCAGTTCTTC. Full variable domain (remainder filled in from reference TRBV11-3 and TRBJ2-1): EAGVVQSPRYKIIEKKQPVAFWCNPISGHNTLYWYLQNLGQGPELLIRYENEEAVDDSQLPKDRFSAERLKGVDSTLKIQPAELGDSAVYLCASSLWGRADEQFFGPGTRLTVL.

This chain uses TRBV28 with TRBJ1-2, with 10 bases fitting TRBD1. The junction had 7 bases not matched to a gene; V was cut back by 3 bases and J by 6 bases. Germline loops: CDR1 MDHEN, CDR2 SYDVKM. The CDR3 is 15 amino acids. This CDR3 is CASSLGDRGLHGYTF. The CDR3 DNA is TGTGCCAGCAGTTTGGGGGACAGGGGTCTGCATGGCTACACCTTC.

Worth noting for this clone: A single base is all that separates this from a far larger clone, so a read error is likely. In DNA, the CDR3 is TGTGCCTGGAGGCTGGACACTGAAGCTTTCTTT. This translates into CAWRLDTEAFF. This rearrangement joins TRBV30 to TRBJ1-1; D unresolved. This CDR3 is built from 11 residues. Per germline, CDR1 GTSNPN and CDR2 SVGIG (reference sequence). Trimming shortened V by 3 bases and J by 3 bases, and 5 bases separated the two germline ends.

The V and J genes are TRBV2 and TRBJ1-1, with D tentatively TRBD1 (6 bases). Looked up from germline, CDR1 is SNHLY and CDR2 is FYNNEI. The length of the CDR3 is 14 residues. V gave up 4 bases and J gave up 7 bases, with 16 bases separating them. CDR3 amino acids: CASSAVTSRGEAFF. The CDR3 DNA follows: TGTGCCAGCAGTGCGGTTACCTCCAGGGGTGAAGCTTTCTTT.

V and J are TRBV6-5 and TRBJ2-7; 7 bases line up with TRBD1. The CDR3 spans 13 residues. J lost 3 bases, V lost 5 bases, and 4 bases had no gene match. Germline loops: CDR1 MNHEY, CDR2 SVGAGI. CDR3 in amino acids: CASSIRQGYEQYF. CDR3 DNA: TGTGCCAGCAGTATCAGACAGGGCTACGAGCAGTACTTC.

V is TRBV20-1 and J is TRBJ2-1; 7 nucleotides line up with TRBD1. This CDR3 is 11 amino acids long. V lost 5 bases, J lost 8 bases, and 3 bases stayed unmatched. CDR1 is DFQATT, CDR2 SNEGSKA, per germline (reference sequence). The CDR3 loop is CSAGDSHEQFF. CDR3 in DNA: TGCAGTGCTGGGGACAGTCATGAGCAGTTCTTC.

The chain employs TRBV28 and TRBJ1-4, with a weak D call TRBD1 (6 bases). Between the trimmed V and J ends, which lost 6 bases and 0 bases, there was a span of 14 bases. This CDR3 spans 16 amino acids. Germline CDR1 reads MDHEN; CDR2 reads SYDVKM. CDR3 in amino acids: CASSVRGLATNEKLFF. CDR3 nucleotides: TGTGCCAGCAGCGTCCGGGGGCTTGCAACTAATGAAAAACTGTTTTTT. Full variable domain (remainder filled in from reference TRBV28 and TRBJ1-4): DVKVTQSSRYLVKRTGEKVFLECVQDMDHENMFWYRQDPGLGLRLIYFSYDVKMKEKGDIPEGYSVSREKKERFSLILESASTNQTSMYLCASSVRGLATNEKLFFGSGTQLSVL.

As concerns this clone: Possible read error: a much larger clone is one base away. This specimen includes other DNA sequences encoding the same CDR3. This chain joins TRBV7-9 and TRBJ1-1; maybe TRBD1 (5 bases). This CDR3 is 14 amino acids long. V lost 1 base and J lost 2, with 8 bases in between. CDR1 is SEHNR and CDR2 is FQNEAQ in the germline V gene (reference sequence). CDR3 nucleotides: TGTGCCAGCAGCTTAGGAGGGGTTAACACTGAAGCTTTCTTT. It encodes CASSLGGVNTEAFF.

This clone was seen a few times. The rearrangement joins TRBV6-6 to TRBJ2-7, with TRBD2 matching over 7 bases. J lost 2 bases, V lost 0 bases, and 7 bases had no gene match. Germline-derived CDR1 and CDR2 are MNHNY and SVGAGI (reference sequence). The CDR3 runs 16 residues. The DNA of the CDR3 is TGTGCCAGCAGTTACTCCCGGGGAGGGTTCCCCTACGAGCAGTACTTC. Translation: CASSYSRGGFPYEQYF.

This chain joins TRBV27 and TRBJ2-3, with 8 bases that match TRBD1. The CDR3 is 14 amino acids. The germline gives CDR1 MNHEY, CDR2 SMNVEV (reference sequence). The junction had 8 bases not matched to a gene; V was cut back by 7 bases and J by 5 bases. CDR3 residues: CASTRDRLGDTQYF. Here the CDR3 DNA reads TGTGCCAGCACTCGGGACAGGCTCGGAGATACGCAGTATTTT.

The chain is built from TRBV5-1 and TRBJ2-1; possible D gene TRBD2, 6 bases. Deletions cut 3 bases from V and 2 bases from J, with 9 bases between. Per the germline V gene, CDR1 is SGHRS and CDR2 is YFSETQ. The CDR3 extends over 14 amino acids. The CDR3 bases are TGCGCCAGCAGCTGGAGCGGGCCCTACAATGAGCAGTTCTTC. It encodes CASSWSGPYNEQFF.

This chain joins TRBV14 and TRBJ1-4; a possible D gene is TRBD1 (6 bases). The CDR3 sequence is 16 residues long. Germline V gene sequence: CDR1 SGHDN, CDR2 FVKESK. V was clipped by 5 bases and J by 8 bases, with 21 bases between them. CDR3 sequence: CASSTLTGKGNEKLFF. CDR3 nucleotides: TGTGCCAGCAGCACCCTAACAGGGAAAGGAAACGAAAAACTGTTTTTT.